The next 18 T cell receptor beta chains were all read from a single sample in a study of cytomegalovirus exposure and HLA in healthy donors. PCR primers comprised 60 Vbeta and 13 Jbeta primers. Assay: immunoSEQ multiplex PCR; the TCRdb copy retains only in-frame clones and omits some. The table has roughly 140,000 clones, roughly 78% seen once. Sample: PBMCs. These receptor sequences come from a female donor in good health and CMV-seronegative.

This chain joins TRBV7-9 and TRBJ1-6; D might be TRBD1 (5 bases). The germline CDR1 and CDR2 sequences are SEHNR and FQNEAQ (reference sequence). The CDR3 is 15 residues long. V was trimmed by 5 bases and J by 9 bases, leaving 17 bases between them. The CDR3 here is CASSAGPPGSSPLHF. In nucleotides, the CDR3 is TGTGCCAGCAGCGCGGGACCTCCGGGGAGTTCACCCCTCCACTTT.

The genes are TRBV19 and TRBJ2-1; 7 bases are a match to TRBD2. The V and J ends lost 3 bases and 9 bases, in that order; junction bases with no gene match: 17. Germline CDR1 and CDR2: LNHDA and SQIVND (reference sequence). The CDR3 loop spans 17 amino acids. The CDR3 is CASSIPPRTRIGIEQFF. In nucleotides, the CDR3 is TGTGCCAGTAGTATTCCGCCCCGGACTAGGATCGGGATTGAGCAGTTCTTC.

V usage is TRBV4-1 and J usage is TRBJ2-5, with 11 bases aligning to TRBD2. The J call may be mistaken, given a closer DNA end match to TRBJ2-7. Germline values: CDR1 MGHRA, CDR2 YSYEKL. The CDR3 has 15 amino acids. CDR3 region: CASSQVLAGGYEQYF. CDR3 in DNA: TGCGCCAGCAGCCAAGTTCTAGCGGGGGGCTACGAGCAGTACTTC.

This clone was seen a single time. The rearrangement uses TRBV29-1 and TRBJ2-4; 10 bases line up with TRBD1. CDR3 length: 17 residues. The germline CDR1 and CDR2 sequences are SQVTM and ANQGSEA. V was clipped by 6 bases and J by 7 bases; unmatched bases: 18. In nucleotides, the CDR3 is TGCAGCGTGGGGGATCGACAGGGGGCGCCTCTGGGGAACATTCAGTACTTC. This codes for CSVGDRQGAPLGNIQYF.

The chain carries TRBV6-5 and TRBJ1-6; D perhaps matches TRBD1 (6 bases). Germline CDR1 reads MNHEY; CDR2 reads SVGAGI. The CDR3 runs 16 residues. V lost 2 bases and J 7 bases, leaving 15 bases between the germline ends. As DNA, the CDR3 is TGTGCCAGCAGTTACCTACAGGGTATCGCGAATTCACCCCTCCACTTT. Amino acids: CASSYLQGIANSPLHF.

This clone was observed a handful of times. The chain carries TRBV25-1 and TRBJ2-7; 7 bases match TRBD1. V lost 5 bases and J lost 2; bases outside the gene matches: 3. In germline, CDR1 is MGHDK, CDR2 SYGVNS. CDR3 size: 13 residues. This CDR3 reads CASSWTGPYEQYF. The CDR3 DNA reads as TGTGCCAGCAGTTGGACAGGACCCTACGAGCAGTACTTC.

The chain has TRBV7-8 and TRBJ1-5; D is unresolved. The CDR3 covers 13 residues. Trimming left V 3 bases short and J 5 bases short, with 8 bases between. The germline V gene has CDR1 SGHVS and CDR2 FQNEAQ. CDR3 in amino acids: CASSLKIDQPQHF. CDR3 bases: TGTGCCAGCAGCTTGAAGATAGATCAGCCCCAGCATTTT.

Points on this clone: At one of its ends the junction is not consistent with the germline gene, which may arise from a read error. V gene TRBV29-1 combines with J gene TRBJ2-3; TRBD1 agrees at 7 bases. The CDR3 contains 14 residues. CDR1 is SQVTM, CDR2 ANQGSEA, per germline. The CDR3 here is CSVEGTANTDTQYF. DNA of the CDR3: TGCAGCGTCGAAGGGACAGCTAACACAGATACGCAGTATTTT.

This clone was counted once. One junction end does not reproduce the germline sequence, and a read error may be involved. V and J are TRBV9 and TRBJ1-2; TRBD1 is a possible D gene (6 bases). Per the germline V gene, CDR1 is SGDLS and CDR2 is YYNGEE. The CDR3 consists of 13 residues. For the CDR3, the DNA is TGTGCCAGCAGCCTGACAGGTTTTGACGGCTACCCCTTC. The encoded protein is CASSLTGFDGYPF.

The chain has TRBV6-4 and TRBJ2-1; the match to TRBD2 covers 10 bases. The CDR3 is made up of 16 amino acids. Losses at the gene ends were 6 bases for V and 2 bases for J; bases not matched to a gene: 7. Per germline, CDR1 MRHNA and CDR2 SNTAGT. The CDR3 here is CASRKPGLAPYNEQFF. The CDR3 DNA is TGTGCCAGCAGAAAACCGGGACTAGCGCCCTACAATGAGCAGTTCTTC.

V usage is TRBV30 and J usage is TRBJ1-4; tentative D call: TRBD1 (5 bases). V was shortened by 2 bases and J by 1 base, with 11 bases between the two germline ends. Germline CDR1 GTSNPN, CDR2 SVGIG (reference sequence). The length of the CDR3 is 15 residues. CDR3 nucleotides: TGTGCCTGGAGTCTCAGGGCTGGAACTAATGAAAAACTGTTTTTT. Amino acids: CAWSLRAGTNEKLFF.

The CDR3 DNA follows: TGTGCCAGCAGTTACCAAGGGGGCATTCATCAGCCCCAGCATTTT. This codes for CASSYQGGIHQPQHF. The rearrangement joins TRBV6-6 to TRBJ1-5, with TRBD1 identical over 7 bases. The J segment lost 5 bases and the V segment lost 2 bases, leaving 6 bases of the junction unmatched. Germline V gene data show CDR1 as MNHNY and CDR2 as SVGAGI (reference sequence). The CDR3 is 15 amino acids.

The rearrangement joins TRBV30 to TRBJ2-2; 7 nucleotides match TRBD1. The CDR3 contains 15 residues. The trim removed 3 bases at V and 6 bases at J, leaving 10 bases unmatched. Per germline, CDR1 GTSNPN and CDR2 SVGIG (reference sequence). The CDR3 DNA is TGTGCCTGGAGCCCCCCAAGGGGGCGCCCCGGGGAGCTGTTTTTT. Translating gives CAWSPPRGRPGELFF.

This rearrangement joins TRBV7-9 to TRBJ2-3; the D gene is possibly TRBD2 (6 bases). The germline V and J ends were trimmed by 1 base and 4 bases, with 12 bases remaining between them. CDR1 and CDR2 from the germline V gene are SEHNR and FQNEAQ (reference sequence). CDR3 length: 15 residues. In DNA, the CDR3 is TGTGCCAGCAGCTTAGTAATCGGGGGTGCAGATACGCAGTATTTT. Encoded protein: CASSLVIGGADTQYF.

The V call is TRBV19, the J call TRBJ1-5; 8 bases fit TRBD1. CDR3 length equals 18 residues. The germline V gene encodes CDR1 LNHDA and CDR2 SQIVND (reference sequence). The V and J ends lost 3 bases and 4 bases, in that order; junction bases with no gene match: 14. The CDR3 DNA sequence: TGTGCCAGTAGTATCTCCCCAGGGGGCGGGTGGTCAAATCAGCCCCAGCATTTT. Translated: CASSISPGGGWSNQPQHF.

This clone was counted a few times. The junction departs from the called germline gene at one end, perhaps through a read error. The CDR3 DNA sequence: TGTGCCAGCAGTTTCAGGGGCAGGGCCGTCCCCTTC. Its translation is CASSFRGRAVPF. The chain joins TRBV28 to TRBJ1-2; a weak D match, TRBD1 (6 bases). CDR3 length: 12 amino acids. CDR1 is MDHEN and CDR2 is SYDVKM in the germline V gene.

The J gene is TRBJ2-1, the V gene TRBV7-2, with 7 bases fitting TRBD1. J was trimmed by 12 bases and V by 5 bases; bases with no gene match: 19. The CDR3 has 16 amino acids. The V gene's germline CDR1 is SGHTA and CDR2 FQGNSA. DNA of the CDR3: TGTGCCAGCAGCCCGCGATCGACCACAGGGGTAAGTGCGCAGTTCTTC. Translated: CASSPRSTTGVSAQFF.

V gene TRBV5-1 combines with J gene TRBJ2-5, with 8 nucleotides matching TRBD2. The CDR3 has 16 amino acids. V was clipped by 0 bases and J by 0 bases; unmatched bases: 4. Germline loops: CDR1 SGHRS, CDR2 YFSETQ. The CDR3 spells CASSLAGGGHQETQYF. The CDR3 region has the DNA TGCGCCAGCAGCTTGGCCGGGGGGGGACACCAAGAGACCCAGTACTTC.